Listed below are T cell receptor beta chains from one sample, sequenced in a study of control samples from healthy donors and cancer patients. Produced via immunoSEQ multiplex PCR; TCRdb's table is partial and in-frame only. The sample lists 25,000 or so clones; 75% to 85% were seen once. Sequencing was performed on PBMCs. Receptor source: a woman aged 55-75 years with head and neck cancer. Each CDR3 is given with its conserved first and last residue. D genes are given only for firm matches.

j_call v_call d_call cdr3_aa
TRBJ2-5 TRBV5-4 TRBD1 CASSPRTGQETQYF
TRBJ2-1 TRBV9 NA CASSVAGTGYNEQFF
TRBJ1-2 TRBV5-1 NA CASSLPGGGYTF
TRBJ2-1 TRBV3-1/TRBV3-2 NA CAGSQDGGLATEQFF
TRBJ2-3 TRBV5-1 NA CASSLLTSTDTQYF
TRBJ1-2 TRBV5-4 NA CASSLWSGGLYGYTF
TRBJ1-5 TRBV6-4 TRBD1 CASSSDRGQPQHF
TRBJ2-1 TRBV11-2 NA CASSRLSGGNYNEQFF
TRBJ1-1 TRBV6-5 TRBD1 CASSYPGGRGTEAFF
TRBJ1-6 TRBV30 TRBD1 CAWSVGWDRASPLHF
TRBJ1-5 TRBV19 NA CASIPGGFNQPQHF
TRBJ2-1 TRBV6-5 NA CASSRRGLNKDEQFF
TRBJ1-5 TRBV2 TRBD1 CASNLDRGRPQHF
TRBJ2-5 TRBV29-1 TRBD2 CSVEERGAFGETQYF
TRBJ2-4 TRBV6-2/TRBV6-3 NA CASSYRIQNIQYF